These T cell receptor beta chains were read from a single sample in a study of T-cell memory formation after mild COVID-19. Each CDR3 protein is one row after TCRdb ran MiXCR on the 5' RACE reads. The sample comprises about 350,000 distinct CDR3 sequences, around 14% of which are singletons, and roughly a fifth rests with the top ten. The sequenced sample was PBMCs or a T cell subset sorted from them (not recorded which). The origin of the receptors is a man aged 18 to 29 who had mild COVID-19 (a few samples of this study predate the infection). Cell type and time point are not known. Each CDR3 is given with its conserved first and last residue. Fields, in order: CDR3 length, clone size, D gene, J gene, V gene, CDR3 DNA, CDR3 protein. The D gene is left open where the match is weak. Only some rows state a clone size, as once, few, many or a class for expanded clones.

len: 15; abundance: -; d_gene: -; j_gene: TRBJ2-4; v_gene: TRBV12-3/TRBV12-4; CDR3nt: TGTGCCAGCAGAACTTCAGGCAACAGCCAAAACATTCAGTACTTC; CDR3aa: CASRTSGNSQNIQYF
len: 14; abundance: -; d_gene: -; j_gene: TRBJ2-1; v_gene: TRBV4-3; CDR3nt: TGCGCCAGCAGCCCCTTTCCGGGTTCCCATGAGCAGTTCTTC; CDR3aa: CASSPFPGSHEQFF
len: 16; abundance: -; d_gene: -; j_gene: TRBJ1-2; v_gene: TRBV3-1; CDR3nt: TGTGCCAGCAGCCAAGATATGGTTCCAAGGTACTATGGCTACACCTTC; CDR3aa: CASSQDMVPRYYGYTF
len: 14; abundance: -; d_gene: -; j_gene: TRBJ1-1; v_gene: TRBV5-1; CDR3nt: TGCGCCAGCAGCTTGACAGACCCGAACACTGAAGCTTTCTTT; CDR3aa: CASSLTDPNTEAFF
len: 14; abundance: -; d_gene: -; j_gene: TRBJ2-3; v_gene: TRBV5-5; CDR3nt: TGTGCCAGCAGCTTTTCCAGCTACACAGATACGCAGTATTTT; CDR3aa: CASSFSSYTDTQYF
len: 16; abundance: -; d_gene: -; j_gene: TRBJ2-1; v_gene: TRBV7-2; CDR3nt: TGTGCCAGCAGCAAAAACAGGTTTGGAGTCTACAATGAGCAGTTCTTC; CDR3aa: CASSKNRFGVYNEQFF
len: 15; abundance: few; d_gene: -; j_gene: TRBJ2-2; v_gene: TRBV7-3; CDR3nt: TGTGCCAGCAGCTTCTCCGCCAGGGCCACCGGGGAGCTGTTTTTT; CDR3aa: CASSFSARATGELFF
len: 13; abundance: -; d_gene: -; j_gene: TRBJ1-2; v_gene: TRBV20-1; CDR3nt: TGCAGTGCTCCCCGCGTCCCCACTTATGGCTACACCTTC; CDR3aa: CSAPRVPTYGYTF
len: 15; abundance: few; d_gene: -; j_gene: TRBJ1-3; v_gene: TRBV6-1; CDR3nt: TGTGCCAGCAGTGAAATCTACCTCTCTGGAAACACCATATATTTT; CDR3aa: CASSEIYLSGNTIYF
len: 15; abundance: -; d_gene: -; j_gene: TRBJ1-3; v_gene: TRBV4-3; CDR3nt: TGCGCCAGCAGCCAAGATCCGACGGCTGGAAACACCATATATTTT; CDR3aa: CASSQDPTAGNTIYF
len: 13; abundance: -; d_gene: -; j_gene: TRBJ1-1; v_gene: TRBV20-1; CDR3nt: TGCAGTGCTAGAGGGCGGTGGGGGACTGAAGCTTTCTTT; CDR3aa: CSARGRWGTEAFF
len: 17; abundance: few; d_gene: TRBD1; j_gene: TRBJ1-1; v_gene: TRBV7-9; CDR3nt: TGTGCCAGCAGCCCGACCCAAACAGGGGTTTTTTTCTCTGAAGCTTTCTTT; CDR3aa: CASSPTQTGVFFSEAFF
len: 15; abundance: few; d_gene: -; j_gene: TRBJ1-2; v_gene: TRBV6-6; CDR3nt: TGTGCCAGCAGTTCGCCGGACCGACCTCTCTATGGCTACACCTTC; CDR3aa: CASSSPDRPLYGYTF
len: 16; abundance: -; d_gene: TRBD1; j_gene: TRBJ1-3; v_gene: TRBV5-1; CDR3nt: TGCGCCAGCAGCGAAACGACAGGGCCAGCTGGAAACACCATATATTTT; CDR3aa: CASSETTGPAGNTIYF
len: 15; abundance: many; d_gene: TRBD1; j_gene: TRBJ1-6; v_gene: TRBV20-1; CDR3nt: TGCAGTGCTAGGACAGGGGGCAGCGGGAATTCACCCCTCCACTTT; CDR3aa: CSARTGGSGNSPLHF
len: 15; abundance: many; d_gene: TRBD2; j_gene: TRBJ2-5; v_gene: TRBV7-2; CDR3nt: TGTGCCAGCAGCTTTGAGCGGGGGGGCCAAGAGACCCAGTACTTC; CDR3aa: CASSFERGGQETQYF